Shown below are 7 T cell receptor beta chains from a single sample sequenced in a study of blood T cell repertoires in COVID-19. Method: immunoSEQ multiplex PCR; TCRdb's copy keeps in-frame clones and lacks some. In the table there are tens of thousands of clones, around 80% of which are singletons. Sample: peripheral blood. The receptors shown here come from a human donor in a cohort sampled during active COVID-19.

This sequence joins TRBV5-1 and TRBJ1-3; 9 nucleotides align to TRBD1. CDR3 length equals 19 residues. With V trimmed by 1 base and J by 4 bases, 15 bases remained unmatched. CDR1 is SGHRS and CDR2 is YFSETQ in the germline V gene. This chain's CDR3 is CASSLTLPGQGSGGNTIYF. The DNA for the CDR3 is TGCGCCAGCAGCTTGACCCTCCCGGGACAGGGTTCGGGCGGAAACACCATATATTTT.

The V gene is TRBV5-1, the J gene TRBJ1-2; 8 bases are a match to TRBD1. With V trimmed by 0 bases and J by 8 bases, 3 bases remained unmatched. The germline CDR1 and CDR2 sequences are SGHRS and YFSETQ. The CDR3 spans 13 residues. The CDR3 region is CASSLDRGRGYTF. In DNA form, the CDR3 reads TGCGCCAGCAGCTTGGACAGGGGGAGAGGCTACACCTTC.

In this sample, this clone turned up a few times. V usage is TRBV4-2 and J usage is TRBJ1-5; D may be TRBD1 (5 bases). Trimming pared 5 bases from V and 5 bases from J, leaving 13 bases between. The germline CDR1 and CDR2 sequences are LGHNA and YNFKEQ. This CDR3 spans 14 amino acids. As DNA, the CDR3 is TGTGCCAGCAGCTTCCGCCGGGGGGATCAGCCCCAGCATTTT. Its protein product is CASSFRRGDQPQHF.

This clone was observed a handful of times. The chain couples TRBV5-5 to TRBJ2-2; 8 nucleotides align to TRBD2. Per the germline V gene, CDR1 is SGHKS and CDR2 is YYEKEE (reference sequence). V was clipped by 1 base and J by 3 bases; unmatched bases: 5. The CDR3 is made up of 16 amino acids. The DNA of the CDR3 is TGTGCCAGCAGCTTGCTTAGCGGGACCTACACCGGGGAGCTGTTTTTT. This encodes CASSLLSGTYTGELFF.

CDR3 nucleotide sequence: TGTGCCAGCTCAACCGGGACAGGGGGGATTGGCTACACCTTC. Translation gives CASSTGTGGIGYTF. This chain uses TRBV18 with TRBJ1-2; 11 nucleotides match TRBD1. The CDR3 totals 14 residues. Germline-derived CDR1 and CDR2 are KGHSH and LQKENI. J was trimmed by 7 bases and V by 5 bases; bases with no gene match: 6.

The gene calls are TRBV6-4 and TRBJ1-1; D gene uncertain. Germline V CDR1 and CDR2: MRHNA, SNTAGT. The CDR3 is made up of 14 amino acids. The germline V and J ends were trimmed by 3 bases and 1 base, with 9 bases remaining between them. This CDR3 is CASSESSGNTEAFF. The DNA of the CDR3 is TGTGCCAGCAGTGAGAGTTCGGGGAACACTGAAGCTTTCTTT.

This clone was seen more than once but under ten times. The V call is TRBV18, the J call TRBJ1-5; D ambiguous. V dropped 6 bases and J dropped 3 bases, with 9 bases sitting between them. Germline V gene data show CDR1 as KGHSH and CDR2 as LQKENI. CDR3 length: 13 amino acids. The CDR3: CASSRADNQPQHF. Written as DNA, the CDR3 is TGTGCCAGCTCGCGGGCGGACAATCAGCCCCAGCATTTT.